This T cell receptor beta chain was identified during a study of T cells in Graves' hyperthyroidism and ophthalmopathy. Amplification of TCR beta CDR3 regions was performed using RNA transcripts as template. In the first-round RT-PCR of the TCR CDR3, the HTBI primer set was used. TCRdb redid the calling of the multiplex PCR reads with MiXCR, one entry per CDR3 protein. Of some 350,000 distinct CDR3 sequences detected, more than 20% appear once; the ten largest clones hold more than 60%. Study-level results: Blood shared most expanded thyroid clonotypes above 0.001.

As regards this clonotype: Its antigen is still unknown.

The CDR3 totals 13 residues. Per germline, CDR1 DFQATT and CDR2 SNEGSKA (reference sequence). Trimming removed 0 bases at V and 5 bases at J, with 10 bases between. Graves' hyperthyroidism qualified as stable when ophthalmopathy did not progress within 18 months. The receptor was isolated from a man aged 50 to 60 with Graves' hyperthyroidism. The sequenced sample was blood. The gene calls are TRBV20-1 and TRBJ2-5; D not certain. CDR3 residues: CSARDPGGETQYF. In DNA, the CDR3 is TGCAGTGCTAGAGACCCAGGTGGTGAGACCCAGTACTTC.